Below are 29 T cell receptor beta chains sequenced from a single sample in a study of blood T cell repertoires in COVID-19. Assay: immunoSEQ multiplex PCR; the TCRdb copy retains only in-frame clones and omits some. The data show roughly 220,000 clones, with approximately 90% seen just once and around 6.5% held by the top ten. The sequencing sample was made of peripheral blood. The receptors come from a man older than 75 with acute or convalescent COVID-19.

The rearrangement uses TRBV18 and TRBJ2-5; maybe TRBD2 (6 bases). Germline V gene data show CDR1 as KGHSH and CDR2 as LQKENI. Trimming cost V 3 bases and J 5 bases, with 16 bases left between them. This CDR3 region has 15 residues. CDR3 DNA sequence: TGTGCCAGCTCACCTTCAGGAGGGCGTGGGGAGACCCAGTACTTC. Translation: CASSPSGGRGETQYF.

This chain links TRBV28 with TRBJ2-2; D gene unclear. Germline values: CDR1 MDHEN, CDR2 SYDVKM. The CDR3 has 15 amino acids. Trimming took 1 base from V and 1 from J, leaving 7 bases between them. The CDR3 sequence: CASSLSPKNTGELFF. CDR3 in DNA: TGTGCCAGCAGTTTATCGCCTAAGAACACCGGGGAGCTGTTTTTT.

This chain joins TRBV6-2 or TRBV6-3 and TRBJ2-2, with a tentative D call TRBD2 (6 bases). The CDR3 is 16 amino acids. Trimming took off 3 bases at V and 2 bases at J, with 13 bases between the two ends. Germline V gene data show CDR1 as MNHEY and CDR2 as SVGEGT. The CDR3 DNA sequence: TGTGCCAGCAGTTATCTTAGCGGACGAAACACCGGGGAGCTGTTTTTT. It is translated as CASSYLSGRNTGELFF.

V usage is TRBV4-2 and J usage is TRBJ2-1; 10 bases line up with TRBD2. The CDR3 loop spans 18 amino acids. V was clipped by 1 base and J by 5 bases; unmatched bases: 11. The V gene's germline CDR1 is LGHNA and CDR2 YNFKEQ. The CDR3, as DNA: TGTGCCAGCAGCCAAGTAAAGACTAGCGGGTTAGGTAACAATGAGCAGTTCTTC. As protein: CASSQVKTSGLGNNEQFF.

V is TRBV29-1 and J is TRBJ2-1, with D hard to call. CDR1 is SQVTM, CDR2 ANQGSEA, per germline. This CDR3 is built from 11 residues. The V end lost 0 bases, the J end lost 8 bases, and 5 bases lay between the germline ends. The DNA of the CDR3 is TGCAGCGTTGAAGATATCGATGAGCAGTTCTTC. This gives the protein CSVEDIDEQFF.

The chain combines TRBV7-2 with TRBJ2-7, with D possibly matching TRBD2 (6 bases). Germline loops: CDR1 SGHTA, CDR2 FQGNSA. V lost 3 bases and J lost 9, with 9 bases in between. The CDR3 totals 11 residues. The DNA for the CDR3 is TGTGCCAGCAGCTTGGGACTTGTGCAGTACTTC. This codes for CASSLGLVQYF.

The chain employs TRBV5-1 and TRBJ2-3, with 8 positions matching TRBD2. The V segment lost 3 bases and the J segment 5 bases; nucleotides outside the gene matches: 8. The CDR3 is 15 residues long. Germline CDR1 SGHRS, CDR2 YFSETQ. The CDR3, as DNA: TGCGCCAGCAGCTACTTAGCGGGAAAGGTAGATACGCAGTATTTT. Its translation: CASSYLAGKVDTQYF.

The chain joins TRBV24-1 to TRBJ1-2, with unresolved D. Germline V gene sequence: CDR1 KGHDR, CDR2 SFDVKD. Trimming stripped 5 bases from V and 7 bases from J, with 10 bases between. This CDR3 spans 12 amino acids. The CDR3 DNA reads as TGTGCCACCAGTGGTACACGGGGTGGCTACACCTTC. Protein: CATSGTRGGYTF.

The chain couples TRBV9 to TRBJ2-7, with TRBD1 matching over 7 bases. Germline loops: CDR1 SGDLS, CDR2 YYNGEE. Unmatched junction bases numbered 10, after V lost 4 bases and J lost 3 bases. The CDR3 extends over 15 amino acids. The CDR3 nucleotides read TGTGCCAGCAGCCCATTACAGGGGAGCGACTACGAGCAGTACTTC. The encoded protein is CASSPLQGSDYEQYF.

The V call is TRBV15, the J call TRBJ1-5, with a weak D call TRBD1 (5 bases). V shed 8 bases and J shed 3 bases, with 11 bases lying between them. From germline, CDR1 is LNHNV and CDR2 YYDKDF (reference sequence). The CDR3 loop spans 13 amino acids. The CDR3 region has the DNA TGTGCCACCTCCCCAGGGAACAATCAGCCCCAGCATTTT. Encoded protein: CATSPGNNQPQHF.

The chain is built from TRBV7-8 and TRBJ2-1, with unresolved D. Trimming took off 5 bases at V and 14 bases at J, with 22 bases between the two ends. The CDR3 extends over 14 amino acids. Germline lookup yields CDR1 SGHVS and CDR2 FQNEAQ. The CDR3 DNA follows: TGTGCCAGCAGCCTTACTATAGAGGCCTCTGTCAAGTTCTTC. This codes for CASSLTIEASVKFF.

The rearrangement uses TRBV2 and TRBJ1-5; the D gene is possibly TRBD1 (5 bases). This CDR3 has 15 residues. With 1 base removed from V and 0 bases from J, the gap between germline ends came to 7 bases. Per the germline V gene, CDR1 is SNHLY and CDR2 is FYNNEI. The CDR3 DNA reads TGTGCCAGCAGTGAAGACAGGAATAGCAATCAGCCCCAGCATTTT. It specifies CASSEDRNSNQPQHF.

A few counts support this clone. The DNA for the CDR3 is TGCGCCAGCAGTGAAAAGGAAACTAACTACGAGCAGTACGTC. Translation gives CASSEKETNYEQYV. V gene TRBV10-1 combines with J gene TRBJ2-7, with D uncertain. Germline assignment: CDR1 WNHNN and CDR2 SYGVQD (reference sequence). The CDR3 has 14 residues. V lost 3 bases and J lost 3, with 12 bases in between.

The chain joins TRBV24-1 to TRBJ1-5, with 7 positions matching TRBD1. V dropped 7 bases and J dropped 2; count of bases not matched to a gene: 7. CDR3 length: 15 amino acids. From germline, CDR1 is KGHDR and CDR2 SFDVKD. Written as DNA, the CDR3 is TGTGCCACCAGCCAGACAGGGTCGGGCAATCAGCCCCAGCATTTT. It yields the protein CATSQTGSGNQPQHF.

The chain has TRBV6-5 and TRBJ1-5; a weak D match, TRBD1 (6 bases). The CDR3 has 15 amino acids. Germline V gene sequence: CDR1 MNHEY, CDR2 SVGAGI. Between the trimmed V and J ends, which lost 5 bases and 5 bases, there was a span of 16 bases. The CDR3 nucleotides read TGTGCCAGCAGTCCCCGCGGGGGGGGCGATCAGCCCCAGCATTTT. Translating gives CASSPRGGGDQPQHF.

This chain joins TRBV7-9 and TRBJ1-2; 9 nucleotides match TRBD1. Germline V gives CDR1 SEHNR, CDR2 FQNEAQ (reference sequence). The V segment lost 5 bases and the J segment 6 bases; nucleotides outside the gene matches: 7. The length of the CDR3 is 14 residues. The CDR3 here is CASSHDRGSDGYTF. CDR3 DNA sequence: TGTGCCAGCAGCCACGACAGGGGGTCGGATGGCTACACCTTC.

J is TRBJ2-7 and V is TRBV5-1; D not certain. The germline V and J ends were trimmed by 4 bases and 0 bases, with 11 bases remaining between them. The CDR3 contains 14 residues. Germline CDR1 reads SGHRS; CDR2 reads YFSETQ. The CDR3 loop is CASSKMTSSYEQYF. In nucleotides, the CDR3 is TGCGCCAGCAGCAAAATGACAAGCTCCTACGAGCAGTACTTC.

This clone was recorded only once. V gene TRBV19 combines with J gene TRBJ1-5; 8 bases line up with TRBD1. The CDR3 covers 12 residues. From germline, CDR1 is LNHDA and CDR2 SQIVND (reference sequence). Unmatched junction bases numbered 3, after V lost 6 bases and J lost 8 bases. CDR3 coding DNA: TGTGCCAGTAGGGAACAGGGGGAGCCCCAGCATTTT. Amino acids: CASREQGEPQHF.

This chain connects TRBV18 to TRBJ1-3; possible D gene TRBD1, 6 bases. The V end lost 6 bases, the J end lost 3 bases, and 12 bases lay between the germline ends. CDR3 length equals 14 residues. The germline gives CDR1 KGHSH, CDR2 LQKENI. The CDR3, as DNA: TGTGCCAGCTCCCGGACAGCCAATGGAAACACCATATATTTT. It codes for CASSRTANGNTIYF.

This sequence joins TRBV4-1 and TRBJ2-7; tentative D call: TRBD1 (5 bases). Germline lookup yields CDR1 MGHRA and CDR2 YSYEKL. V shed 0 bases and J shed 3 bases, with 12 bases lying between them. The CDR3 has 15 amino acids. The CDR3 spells CASSQDDRSHYEQYF. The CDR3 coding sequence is TGCGCCAGCAGCCAAGACGACAGATCTCACTACGAGCAGTACTTC.

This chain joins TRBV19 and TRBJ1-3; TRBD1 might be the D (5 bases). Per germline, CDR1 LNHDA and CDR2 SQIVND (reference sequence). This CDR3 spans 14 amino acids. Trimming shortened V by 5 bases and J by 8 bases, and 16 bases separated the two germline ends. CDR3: CASSFREWSDTIYF. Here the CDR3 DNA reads TGTGCCAGTAGTTTCAGGGAATGGTCTGACACCATATATTTT.

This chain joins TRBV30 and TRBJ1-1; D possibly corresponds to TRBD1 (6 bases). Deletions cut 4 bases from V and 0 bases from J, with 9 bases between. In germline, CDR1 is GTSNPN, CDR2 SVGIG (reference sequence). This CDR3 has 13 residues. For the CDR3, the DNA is TGTGCCTGGAACGGACAGATGAACACTGAAGCTTTCTTT. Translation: CAWNGQMNTEAFF.

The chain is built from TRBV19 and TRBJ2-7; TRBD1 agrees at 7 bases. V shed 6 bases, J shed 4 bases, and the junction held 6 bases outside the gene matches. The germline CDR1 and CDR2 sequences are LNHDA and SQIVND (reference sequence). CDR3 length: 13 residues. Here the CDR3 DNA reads TGTGCCAGTAGGGCAGGGGGAAGGTACGAGCAGTACTTC. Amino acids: CASRAGGRYEQYF.

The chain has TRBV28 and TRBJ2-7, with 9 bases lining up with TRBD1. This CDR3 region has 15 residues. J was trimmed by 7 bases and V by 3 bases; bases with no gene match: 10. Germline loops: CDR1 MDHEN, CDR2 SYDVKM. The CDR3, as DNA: TGTGCCAGCAGTTTCGCCCACGGGACAGGGAAAGAGCAGTACTTC. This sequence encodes CASSFAHGTGKEQYF.

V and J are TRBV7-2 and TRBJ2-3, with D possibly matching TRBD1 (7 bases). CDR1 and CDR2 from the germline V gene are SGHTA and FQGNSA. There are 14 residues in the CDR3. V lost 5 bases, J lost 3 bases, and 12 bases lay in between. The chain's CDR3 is CASSQGGPTDTQYF. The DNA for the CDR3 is TGTGCCAGCAGCCAGGGGGGTCCGACAGATACGCAGTATTTT. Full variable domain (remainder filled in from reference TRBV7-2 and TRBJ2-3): GAGVSQSPSNKVTEKGKDVELRCDPISGHTALYWYRQSLGQGLEFLIYFQGNSAPDKSGLPSDRFSAERTGGSVSTLTIQRTQQEDSAVYLCASSQGGPTDTQYFGPGTRLTVL.

The DNA of the CDR3 is TGTGCCAGCAACTTACAGGGGGCCCCTGGAAACACCATATATTTT. This encodes CASNLQGAPGNTIYF. The gene calls are TRBV5-6 and TRBJ1-3, with 9 bases matching TRBD1. Germline trimming cut 6 bases from V and 2 bases from J; bases unmatched to any gene: 6. CDR3 length: 15 amino acids. Germline-derived CDR1 and CDR2 are SGHDT and YYEEEE.

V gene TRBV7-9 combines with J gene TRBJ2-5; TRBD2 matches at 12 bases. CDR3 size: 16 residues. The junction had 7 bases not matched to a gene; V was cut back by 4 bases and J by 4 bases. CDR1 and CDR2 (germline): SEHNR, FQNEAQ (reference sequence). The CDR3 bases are TGTGCCAGCAGCTCCCGCCCGGGACTAGCGGGAGAGACCCAGTACTTC. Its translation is CASSSRPGLAGETQYF.

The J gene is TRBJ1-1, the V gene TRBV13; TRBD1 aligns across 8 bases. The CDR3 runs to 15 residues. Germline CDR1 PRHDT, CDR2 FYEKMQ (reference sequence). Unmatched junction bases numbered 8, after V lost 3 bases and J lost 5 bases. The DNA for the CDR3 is TGTGCCAGCAGCTTTATGAACACAGGGGGGACTGAAGCTTTCTTT. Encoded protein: CASSFMNTGGTEAFF.

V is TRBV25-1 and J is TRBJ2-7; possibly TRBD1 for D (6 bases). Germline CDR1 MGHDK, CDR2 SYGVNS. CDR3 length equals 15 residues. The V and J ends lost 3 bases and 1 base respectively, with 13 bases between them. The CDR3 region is CASSDRDKGSYEQYF. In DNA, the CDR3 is TGTGCCAGCAGTGACAGGGACAAAGGATCCTACGAGCAGTACTTC.